This TCR beta chain was obtained from a study of T-cell memory formation after mild COVID-19. CDR3 size: 13 residues. Germline assignment: CDR1 MRHNA and CDR2 SNTAGT. V lost 5 bases to trimming and J lost 0 bases, with 7 bases between them. This clonotype was seen once. Its antigen is not identified. Findings and limits, study-wide: Contracting CD8+ clones were enriched in EMRA, CD4+ mainly in CM and EM.

TCRdb re-analysed the 5' RACE reads in MiXCR, keeping a single row per CDR3 protein. The sample holds roughly 170,000 distinct CDR3 sequences, roughly 20% seen once. Sequenced input: PBMCs or a T cell subset sorted from them (not recorded which). J is TRBJ2-5 and V is TRBV6-4; D gene unclear. The sequence was obtained from a man between 18 and 29 years old who had mild COVID-19 (a few samples of this study predate the infection). Cell type and time point are not known. The CDR3 loop is CASSRAYQETQYF. CDR3 in DNA: TGTGCCAGCAGTAGGGCGTACCAAGAGACCCAGTACTTC.